This entry features one T cell receptor (beta chain) sequence. These data belong to a study of blood T cell repertoires in COVID-19. The CDR3 consists of 18 residues. V dropped 4 bases and J dropped 0 bases, with 20 bases sitting between them. Per germline, CDR1 MDHEN and CDR2 SYDVKM. Clones were read by immunoSEQ multiplex PCR, and TCRdb kept only the in-frame ones, dropping some. Among 170,000 or so clones, 86% were seen once, and the ten largest hold more than 7.5%. The J gene is TRBJ2-3, the V gene TRBV28; TRBD1 is a possible D gene (5 bases). The sequence came from a man aged 50-59 years with active or convalescent COVID-19. What was sequenced was peripheral blood. CDR3 sequence: CASSSLWNGASSTDTQYF. CDR3 sequence (DNA): TGTGCCAGCAGTTCCCTCTGGAATGGGGCTTCTAGCACAGATACGCAGTATTTT.